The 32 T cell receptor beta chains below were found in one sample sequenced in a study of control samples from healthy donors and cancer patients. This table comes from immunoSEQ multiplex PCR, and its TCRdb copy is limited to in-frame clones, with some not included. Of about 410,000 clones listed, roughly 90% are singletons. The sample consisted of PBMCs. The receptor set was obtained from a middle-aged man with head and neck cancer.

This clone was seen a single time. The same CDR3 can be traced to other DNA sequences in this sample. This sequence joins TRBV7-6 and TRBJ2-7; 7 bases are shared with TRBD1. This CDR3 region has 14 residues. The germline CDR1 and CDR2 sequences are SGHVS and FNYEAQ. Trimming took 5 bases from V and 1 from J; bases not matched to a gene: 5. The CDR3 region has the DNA TGTGCCAGCAGCCCTCGACAGGGATCCTACGAGCAGTACTTC. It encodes CASSPRQGSYEQYF.

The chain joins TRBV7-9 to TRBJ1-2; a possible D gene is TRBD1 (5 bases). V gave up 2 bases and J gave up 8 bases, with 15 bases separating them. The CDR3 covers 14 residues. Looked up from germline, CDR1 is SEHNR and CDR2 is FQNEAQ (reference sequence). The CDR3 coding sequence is TGTGCCAGCAGCTTAATGGGGCCCGGAGTCGGCTACACCTTC. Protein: CASSLMGPGVGYTF.

CDR3 sequence: CASSLWETGGDNYGYTF. The CDR3, as DNA: TGCGCCAGCAGCTTGTGGGAAACAGGGGGCGATAACTATGGCTACACCTTC. The chain has TRBV5-1 and TRBJ1-2, with 9 bases lining up with TRBD1. Germline V gene lookup returns CDR1 SGHRS and CDR2 YFSETQ. CDR3 length equals 17 residues. The V segment lost 1 base and the J segment 1 base; nucleotides outside the gene matches: 8.

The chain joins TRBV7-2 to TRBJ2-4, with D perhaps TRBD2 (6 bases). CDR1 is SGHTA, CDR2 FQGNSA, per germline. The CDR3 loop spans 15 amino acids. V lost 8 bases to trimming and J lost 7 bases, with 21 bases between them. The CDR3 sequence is CASGGINRWDNIQYF. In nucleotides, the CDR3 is TGTGCCAGCGGAGGGATTAACCGTTGGGATAACATTCAGTACTTC.

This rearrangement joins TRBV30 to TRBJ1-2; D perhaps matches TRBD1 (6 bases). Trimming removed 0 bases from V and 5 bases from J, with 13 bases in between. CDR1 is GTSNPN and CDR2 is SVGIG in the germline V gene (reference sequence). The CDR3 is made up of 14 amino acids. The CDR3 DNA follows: TGTGCCTGGAGTGTCTCAGGGGTTTTTTATGGCTACACCTTC. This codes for CAWSVSGVFYGYTF.

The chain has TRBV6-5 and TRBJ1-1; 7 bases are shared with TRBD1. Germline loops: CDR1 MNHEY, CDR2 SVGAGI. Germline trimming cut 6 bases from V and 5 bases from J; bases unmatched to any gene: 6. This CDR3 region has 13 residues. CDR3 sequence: CASRYRGGTEAFF. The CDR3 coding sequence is TGTGCCAGCAGATACAGGGGAGGGACTGAAGCTTTCTTT.

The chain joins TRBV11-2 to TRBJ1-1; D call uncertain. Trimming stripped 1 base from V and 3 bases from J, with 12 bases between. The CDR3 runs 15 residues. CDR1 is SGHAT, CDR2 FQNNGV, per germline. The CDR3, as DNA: TGTGCCAGCAGCTTAGCTTTTCGGACTGACACTGAAGCTTTCTTT. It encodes CASSLAFRTDTEAFF. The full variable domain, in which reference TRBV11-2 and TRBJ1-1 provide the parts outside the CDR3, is EAGVAQSPRYKIIEKRQSVAFWCNPISGHATLYWYQQILGQGPKLLIQFQNNGVVDDSQLPKDRFSAERLKGVDSTLKIQPAKLEDSAVYLCASSLAFRTDTEAFFGQGTRLTVV.

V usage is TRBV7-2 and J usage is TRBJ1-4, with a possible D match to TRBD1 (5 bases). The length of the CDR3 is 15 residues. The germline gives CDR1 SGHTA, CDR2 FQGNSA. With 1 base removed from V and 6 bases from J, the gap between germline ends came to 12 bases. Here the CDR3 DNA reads TGTGCCAGCAGCTTAGGTCGACAGTGGGATGAAAAACTGTTTTTT. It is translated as CASSLGRQWDEKLFF.

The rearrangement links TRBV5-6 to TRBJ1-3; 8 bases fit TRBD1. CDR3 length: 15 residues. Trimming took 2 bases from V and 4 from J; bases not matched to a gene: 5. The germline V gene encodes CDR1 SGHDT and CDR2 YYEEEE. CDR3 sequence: CASSFGQGSGNTIYF. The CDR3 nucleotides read TGTGCCAGCAGCTTTGGACAGGGTTCAGGAAACACCATATATTTT.

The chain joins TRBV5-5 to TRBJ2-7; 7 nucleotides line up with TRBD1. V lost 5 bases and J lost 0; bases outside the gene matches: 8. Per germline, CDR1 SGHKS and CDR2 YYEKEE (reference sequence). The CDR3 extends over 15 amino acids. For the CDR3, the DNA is TGTGCCAGCAGACAGGGACAGTCGAGCTCCTACGAGCAGTACTTC. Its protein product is CASRQGQSSSYEQYF.

CDR3 in amino acids: CASSPWAGSEQDEQFF. The CDR3 nucleotides are TGTGCCAGCTCACCTTGGGCGGGTTCAGAGCAGGATGAGCAGTTCTTC. The chain joins TRBV18 to TRBJ2-1; D perhaps matches TRBD2 (5 bases). V was trimmed by 3 bases and J by 8 bases, leaving 20 bases between them. The CDR3 extends over 16 amino acids. Germline V CDR1 and CDR2: KGHSH, LQKENI.

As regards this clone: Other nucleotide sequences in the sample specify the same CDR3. CDR3 DNA sequence: TGTGCCAGCAGTCCGGGCGAGACCCAGTACTTC. Translation gives CASSPGETQYF. This chain links TRBV2 with TRBJ2-5; D not certain. The germline gives CDR1 SNHLY, CDR2 FYNNEI. The CDR3 runs 11 residues. V was clipped by 5 bases and J by 5 bases, with 6 bases between them.

CDR3 region: CASSQTLLRGDNSPLHF. CDR3 in DNA: TGTGCCAGCAGCCAAACTCTCCTCAGGGGGGATAATTCACCCCTCCACTTT. J is TRBJ1-6 and V is TRBV16; 7 positions agree with TRBD1. The CDR3 is 17 amino acids. The trim removed 2 bases at V and 5 bases at J, leaving 9 bases unmatched. The germline gives CDR1 KGHSY, CDR2 FQNENV.

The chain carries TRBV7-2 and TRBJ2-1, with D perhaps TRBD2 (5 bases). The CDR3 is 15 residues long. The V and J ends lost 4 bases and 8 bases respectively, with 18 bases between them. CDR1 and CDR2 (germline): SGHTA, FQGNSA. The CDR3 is CASSSVITSHHEQFF. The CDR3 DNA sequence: TGTGCCAGCAGCTCCGTAATAACTAGTCATCATGAGCAGTTCTTC.

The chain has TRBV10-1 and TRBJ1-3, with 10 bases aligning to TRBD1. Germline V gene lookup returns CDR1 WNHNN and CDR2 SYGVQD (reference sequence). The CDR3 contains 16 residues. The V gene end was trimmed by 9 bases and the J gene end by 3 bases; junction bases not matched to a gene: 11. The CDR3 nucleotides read TGCGCCAGTAGGGACCCGGGACAGGGGTTTGGAAACACCATATATTTT. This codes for CASRDPGQGFGNTIYF.

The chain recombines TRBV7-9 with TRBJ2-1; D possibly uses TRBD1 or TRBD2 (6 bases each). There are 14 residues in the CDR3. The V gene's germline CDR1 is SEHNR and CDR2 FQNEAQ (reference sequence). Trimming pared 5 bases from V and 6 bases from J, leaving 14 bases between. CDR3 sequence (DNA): TGTGCCAGCAGCCTACGACAGGAGGGCAATGAGCAGTTCTTC. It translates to CASSLRQEGNEQFF.

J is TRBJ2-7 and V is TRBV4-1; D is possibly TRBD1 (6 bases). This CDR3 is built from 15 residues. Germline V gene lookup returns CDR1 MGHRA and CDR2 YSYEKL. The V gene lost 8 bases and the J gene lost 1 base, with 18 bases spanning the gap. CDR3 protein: CASPAETGLSYEQYF. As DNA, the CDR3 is TGCGCCAGCCCAGCCGAGACAGGTCTTTCCTACGAGCAGTACTTC.

The CDR3 sequence is CASSLNWGAGTEAFF. The CDR3 DNA reads TGTGCCAGCAGCTTAAATTGGGGGGCTGGCACTGAAGCTTTCTTT. This chain uses TRBV7-3 with TRBJ1-1, with D maybe TRBD1 (6 bases). The germline gives CDR1 SGHTA, CDR2 FQGTGA. This CDR3 contains 15 residues. With 1 base removed from V and 4 bases from J, the gap between germline ends came to 13 bases. Full variable domain (remainder filled in from reference TRBV7-3 and TRBJ1-1): GAGVSQTPSNKVTEKGKYVELRCDPISGHTALYWYRQSLGQGPEFLIYFQGTGAADDSGLPNDRFFAVRPEGSVSTLKIQRTERGDSAVYLCASSLNWGAGTEAFFGQGTRLTVV.

CDR3 nucleotides: TGTGCCAGCAGTCGAGGACAGGGATACTATGGCTACACCTTC. Protein: CASSRGQGYYGYTF. V and J are TRBV7-2 and TRBJ1-2; 8 bases are shared with TRBD1. Germline-derived CDR1 and CDR2 are SGHTA and FQGNSA. This CDR3 is built from 14 residues. Losses at the gene ends were 6 bases for V and 3 bases for J; bases not matched to a gene: 6.

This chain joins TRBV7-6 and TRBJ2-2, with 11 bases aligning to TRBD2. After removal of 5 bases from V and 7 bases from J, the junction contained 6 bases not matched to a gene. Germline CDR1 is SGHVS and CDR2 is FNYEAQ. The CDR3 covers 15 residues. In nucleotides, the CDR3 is TGTGCCAGCAGCGCTAGCGGGGGGCGAGGCGGGGAGCTGTTTTTT. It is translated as CASSASGGRGGELFF.

CDR3: CSASSRVRMNEQFF. The DNA for the CDR3 is TGCAGCGCGAGTAGCAGGGTCCGTATGAATGAGCAGTTCTTC. The chain has TRBV29-1 and TRBJ2-1, with D tentatively TRBD1 (5 bases). Trimming stripped 7 bases from V and 7 bases from J, with 20 bases between. Germline V gives CDR1 SQVTM, CDR2 ANQGSEA. The CDR3 length is 14 residues.

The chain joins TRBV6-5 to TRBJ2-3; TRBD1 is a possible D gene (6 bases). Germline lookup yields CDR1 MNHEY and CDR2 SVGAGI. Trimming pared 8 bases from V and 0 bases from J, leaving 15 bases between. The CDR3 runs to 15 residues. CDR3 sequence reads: CASVRTATSTDTQYF. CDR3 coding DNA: TGTGCCAGCGTACGGACAGCGACTAGCACAGATACGCAGTATTTT.

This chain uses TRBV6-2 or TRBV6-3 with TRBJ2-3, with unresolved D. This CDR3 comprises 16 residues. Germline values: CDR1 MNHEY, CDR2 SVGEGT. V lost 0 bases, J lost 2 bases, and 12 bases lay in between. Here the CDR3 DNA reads TGTGCCAGCAGTTACTCCCCGGCAGGTTCCACAGATACGCAGTATTTT. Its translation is CASSYSPAGSTDTQYF.

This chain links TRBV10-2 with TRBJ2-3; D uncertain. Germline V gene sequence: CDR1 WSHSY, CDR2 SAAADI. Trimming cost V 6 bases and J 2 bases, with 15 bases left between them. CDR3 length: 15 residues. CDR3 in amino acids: CASRASQLVTDTQYF. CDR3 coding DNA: TGCGCCAGCAGGGCCAGCCAATTGGTCACAGATACGCAGTATTTT.

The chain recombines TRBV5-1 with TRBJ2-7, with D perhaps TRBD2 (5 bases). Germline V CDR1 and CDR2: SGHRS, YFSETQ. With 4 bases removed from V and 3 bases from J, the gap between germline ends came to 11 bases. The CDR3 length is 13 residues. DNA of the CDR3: TGCGCCAGCAGCGTAGAGGGTCGCTACGAGCAGTACTTC. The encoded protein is CASSVEGRYEQYF.

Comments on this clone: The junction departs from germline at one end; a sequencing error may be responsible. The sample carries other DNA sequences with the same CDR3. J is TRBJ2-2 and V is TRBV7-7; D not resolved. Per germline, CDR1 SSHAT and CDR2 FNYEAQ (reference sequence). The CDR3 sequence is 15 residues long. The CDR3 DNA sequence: TGTGCTAGCAGCCAAGGCAGGTCGAACACCGGGGAGCTGTTTTTT. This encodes CASSQGRSNTGELFF.

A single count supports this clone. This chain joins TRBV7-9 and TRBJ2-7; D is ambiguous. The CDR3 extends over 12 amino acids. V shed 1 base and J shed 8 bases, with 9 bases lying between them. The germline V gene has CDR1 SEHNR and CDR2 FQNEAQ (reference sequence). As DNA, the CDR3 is TGTGCCAGCAGCTTAGGGCAGCTTAAGCAGTACTTC. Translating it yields CASSLGQLKQYF.

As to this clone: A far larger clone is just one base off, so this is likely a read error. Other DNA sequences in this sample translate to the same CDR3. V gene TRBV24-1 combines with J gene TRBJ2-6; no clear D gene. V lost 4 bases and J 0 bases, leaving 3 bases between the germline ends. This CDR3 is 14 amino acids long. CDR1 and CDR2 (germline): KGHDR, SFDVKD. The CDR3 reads CATSDSSGANVLTF. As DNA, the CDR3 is TGTGCCACCAGTGACAGCTCTGGGGCCAACGTCCTGACTTTC.

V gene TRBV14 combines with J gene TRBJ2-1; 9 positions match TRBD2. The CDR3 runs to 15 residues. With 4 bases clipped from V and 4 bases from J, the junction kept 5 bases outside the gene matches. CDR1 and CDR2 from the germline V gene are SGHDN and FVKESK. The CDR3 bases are TGTGCCAGCAGCCCGCTAGCGGGGACATACAATGAGCAGTTCTTC. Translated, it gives CASSPLAGTYNEQFF.

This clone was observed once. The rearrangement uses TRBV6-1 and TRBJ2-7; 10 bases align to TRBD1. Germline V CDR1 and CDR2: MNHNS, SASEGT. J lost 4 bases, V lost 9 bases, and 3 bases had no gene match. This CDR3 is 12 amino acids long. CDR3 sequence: CASGTGVYEQYF. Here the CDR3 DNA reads TGTGCCAGTGGGACAGGGGTGTACGAGCAGTACTTC.

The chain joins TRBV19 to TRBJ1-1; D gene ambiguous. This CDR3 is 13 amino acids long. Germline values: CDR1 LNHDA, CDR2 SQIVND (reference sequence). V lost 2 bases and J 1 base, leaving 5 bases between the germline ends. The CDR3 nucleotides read TGTGCCAGTAGTATACAGGAGAACACTGAAGCTTTCTTT. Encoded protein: CASSIQENTEAFF.

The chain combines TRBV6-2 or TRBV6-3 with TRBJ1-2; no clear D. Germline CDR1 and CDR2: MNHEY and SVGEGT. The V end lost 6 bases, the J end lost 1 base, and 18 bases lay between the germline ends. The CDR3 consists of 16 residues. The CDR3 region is CASSPALTRGNYGYTF. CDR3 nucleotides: TGTGCCAGCAGCCCAGCCCTGACACGGGGTAACTATGGCTACACCTTC.